This record looks at one T cell receptor (beta chain) sequence and its context. Its specificity is not known. Germline trimming cut 10 bases from V and 6 bases from J; bases unmatched to any gene: 8. This CDR3 comprises 13 residues. Germline V CDR1 and CDR2: MGHDK, SYGVNS. A J-beta primer mix and a sample-barcoded 5' primer were used in a second PCR of about 7 to 12 cycles. From the 5' RACE reads, TCRdb called clonotypes with MiXCR, one entry per CDR3 protein. The table lists approximately 2,000,000 distinct CDR3 sequences, 30% to 40% of them singletons. This record comes from a study of blood T cells in healthy people across ages. On the study more broadly: Roughly one uniquely barcoded beta molecule per two T cells was captured.

Study conclusions and caveats: Because sorting was not performed, PBMCs prevented conclusive naive versus antigen-experienced comparison. Estimated diversity across one million T cells was deemed an underestimate. Age advanced and TCR beta diversity per million T cells fell, roughly linearly.

This TCR derives from a human donor in good health. Sequenced: blood. The chain couples TRBV25-1 to TRBJ2-7; the match to TRBD1 covers 11 bases. The chain's CDR3 is CATRRTGGGEQYF. CDR3 DNA: TGTGCCACCCGGAGGACAGGGGGCGGCGAGCAGTACTTC.